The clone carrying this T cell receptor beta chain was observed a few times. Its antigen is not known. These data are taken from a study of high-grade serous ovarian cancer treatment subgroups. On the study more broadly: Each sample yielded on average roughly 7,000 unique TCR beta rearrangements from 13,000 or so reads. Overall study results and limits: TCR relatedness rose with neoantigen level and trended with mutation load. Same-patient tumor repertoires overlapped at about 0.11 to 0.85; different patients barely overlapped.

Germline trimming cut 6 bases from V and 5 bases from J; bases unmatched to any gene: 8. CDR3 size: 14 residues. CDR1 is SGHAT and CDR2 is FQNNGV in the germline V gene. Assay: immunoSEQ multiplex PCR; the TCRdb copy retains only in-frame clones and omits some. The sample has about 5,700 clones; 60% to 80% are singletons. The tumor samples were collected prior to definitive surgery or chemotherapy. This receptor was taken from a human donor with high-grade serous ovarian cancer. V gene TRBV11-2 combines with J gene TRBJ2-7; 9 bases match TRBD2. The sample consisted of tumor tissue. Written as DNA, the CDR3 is TGTGCCAGCAGAGGCGGGACTAGCCGCCACGAGCAGTACTTC. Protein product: CASRGGTSRHEQYF.